This T cell receptor beta chain was captured by sequencing in a study of cytomegalovirus exposure and HLA in healthy donors. Notes on this clone: At one boundary the junction diverges from the germline segment, which might be a read error.

Germline loops: CDR1 LGHNA, CDR2 YNFKEQ. The CDR3 is 16 residues long. This PCR relied on a set of 60 Vbeta primers and 13 Jbeta primers. Assay: immunoSEQ multiplex PCR; the TCRdb copy retains only in-frame clones and omits some. The sample holds 150,000 to 200,000 clones, roughly 80% seen once. The origin of this receptor is a young woman in good health and CMV-seronegative. The chain uses TRBV4-2 and TRBJ2-2, with a tentative D call TRBD2 (5 bases). Sequencing was done on a sample of PBMCs. In DNA, the CDR3 is TGTGCCAGCGGCCAGACGATTGCGGGGAACACCGGGGAGCTGTTTTTT. Amino acids: CASGQTIAGNTGELFF.